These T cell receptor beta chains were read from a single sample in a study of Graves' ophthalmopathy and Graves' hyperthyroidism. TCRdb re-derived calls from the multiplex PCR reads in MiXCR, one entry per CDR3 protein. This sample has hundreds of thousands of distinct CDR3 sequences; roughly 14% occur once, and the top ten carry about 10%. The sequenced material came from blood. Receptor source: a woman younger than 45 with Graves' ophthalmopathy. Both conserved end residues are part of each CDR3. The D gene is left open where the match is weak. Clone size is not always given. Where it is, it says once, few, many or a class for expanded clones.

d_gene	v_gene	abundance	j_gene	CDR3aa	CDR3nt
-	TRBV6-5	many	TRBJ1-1	CASSYGVAFF	TGTGCCAGCAGTTACGGAGTAGCTTTCTTT
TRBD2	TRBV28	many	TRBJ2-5	CASSSSRTSGSWETQYF	TGTGCCAGCAGTTCCTCCCGGACTAGCGGGAGCTGGGAGACCCAGTACTTC
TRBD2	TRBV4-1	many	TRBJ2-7	CASSATAAGFTYEQYF	TGCGCCAGCAGCGCTACGGCAGCGGGGTTCACCTACGAGCAGTACTTC
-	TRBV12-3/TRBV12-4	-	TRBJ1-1	CASSFSGPGTEAFF	TGTGCCAGCAGTTTCTCGGGGCCGGGAACTGAAGCTTTCTTT
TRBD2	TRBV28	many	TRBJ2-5	CASTGTSGYQETQYF	TGTGCCAGCACCGGGACTAGCGGATACCAAGAGACCCAGTACTTC
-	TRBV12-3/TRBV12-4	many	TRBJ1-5	CASSGGKAMGIGQPQHF	TGTGCCAGCAGTGGGGGAAAGGCAATGGGGATAGGTCAGCCCCAGCATTTT
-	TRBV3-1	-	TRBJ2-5	CASSQDPWGETQYF	TGTGCCAGCAGCCAAGATCCGTGGGGGGAGACCCAGTACTTC
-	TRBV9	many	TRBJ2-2	CASSPSGGGNTGELFF	TGTGCCAGCAGCCCCTCGGGCGGGGGCAACACCGGGGAGCTGTTTTTT
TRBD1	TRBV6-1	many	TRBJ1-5	CASTTDRAGNQPQHF	TGTGCCAGCACTACGGACAGGGCGGGCAATCAGCCCCAGCATTTT
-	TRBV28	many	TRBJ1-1	CASSLRWGSNTEAFF	TGTGCCAGCAGTTTACGTTGGGGTTCGAACACTGAAGCTTTCTTT
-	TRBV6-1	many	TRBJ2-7	CASRRRGAAYEQYF	TGTGCCAGCAGGCGACGGGGGGCGGCCTACGAGCAGTACTTC
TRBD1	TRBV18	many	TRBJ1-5	CASSPNGQGSLGNQPQHF	TGTGCCAGCTCACCAAACGGACAGGGTAGTTTGGGCAATCAGCCCCAGCATTTT
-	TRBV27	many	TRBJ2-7	CASSLAGPPYEQYF	TGTGCCAGCAGTTTAGCGGGACCCCCCTACGAGCAGTACTTC
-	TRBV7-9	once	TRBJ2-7	CASSSIRDGAYEQYF	TGTGCCAGCAGCTCGATACGGGACGGAGCCTACGAGCAGTACTTC
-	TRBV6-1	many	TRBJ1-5	CASSEWQGNQPQHF	TGTGCCAGCAGTGAGTGGCAGGGAAATCAGCCCCAGCATTTT
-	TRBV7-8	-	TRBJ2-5	CASSRGPARETQYF	TGTGCCAGCAGCAGGGGCCCCGCGCGAGAGACCCAGTACTTC
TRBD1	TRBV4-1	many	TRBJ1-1	CASSPWTGETEAFF	TGCGCCAGCAGCCCTTGGACAGGGGAAACTGAAGCTTTCTTT
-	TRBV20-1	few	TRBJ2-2	CSGGARTGELFF	TGCAGTGGTGGGGCCCGGACCGGGGAGCTGTTTTTT
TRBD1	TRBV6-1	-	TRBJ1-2	CASRTRTGNGYTF	TGTGCCAGCAGAACCCGGACAGGGAATGGCTACACCTTC
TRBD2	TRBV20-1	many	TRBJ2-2	CSARGASGRAHTGELFF	TGCAGTGCTAGAGGGGCTAGCGGGAGGGCCCACACCGGGGAGCTGTTTTTT
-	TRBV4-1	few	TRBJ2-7	CASSVGQNYEQYF	TGCGCCAGCAGCGTCGGACAGAACTACGAGCAGTACTTC
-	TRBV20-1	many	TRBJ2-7	CSATAGVRDEQYF	TGCAGTGCTACCGCAGGGGTCCGCGACGAGCAGTACTTC
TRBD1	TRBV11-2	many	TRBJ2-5	CASSFFGTAQETQYF	TGTGCCAGCAGCTTTTTCGGGACAGCACAAGAGACCCAGTACTTC
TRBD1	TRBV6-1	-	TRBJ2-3	CARAGQGTDTQYF	TGTGCCAGGGCCGGACAGGGCACAGATACGCAGTATTTT
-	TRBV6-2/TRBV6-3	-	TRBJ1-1	CASRRVLTTRAEAFF	TGTGCCAGCAGACGAGTGCTCACAACAAGGGCTGAAGCTTTCTTT
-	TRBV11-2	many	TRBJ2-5	CASSFGQGAGQANPQETQYF	TGTGCCAGCAGCTTCGGACAGGGAGCGGGACAGGCGAACCCCCAAGAGACCCAGTACTTC
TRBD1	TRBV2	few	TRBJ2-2	CASSDRDRGLFGELFF	TGTGCCAGCAGTGACCGGGACAGGGGGCTTTTTGGGGAGCTGTTTTTT
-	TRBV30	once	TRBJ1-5	CAWSQRGGGQPQHF	TGTGCCTGGAGCCAGCGGGGCGGTGGCCAGCCCCAGCATTTT
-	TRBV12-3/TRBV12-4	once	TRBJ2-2	CASSLASEGANTGELFF	TGTGCCAGCAGTTTAGCTTCGGAGGGGGCGAACACCGGGGAGCTGTTTTTT